The 6 T cell receptor beta chains given below trace back to one sample, sequenced in a study of identical twins. MiXCR was run by TCRdb on the 5' RACE reads, yielding one entry per CDR3 protein. The table shows 700,000 or so distinct CDR3 sequences, with under 9% occurring only once. The same data also went into a second study, on yellow fever vaccine responses in identical twins.

The source material was PBMCs. These receptors all come from a woman younger than 35 in good health.

This clonotype was recorded at least ten times. This CDR3 is CASGRNIEQFF. For the CDR3, the DNA is TGTGCCAGCGGTCGAAATATTGAGCAGTTCTTC. The chain combines TRBV6-6 with TRBJ2-1, with D hard to call. The germline V gene encodes CDR1 MNHNY and CDR2 SVGAGI (reference sequence). The CDR3 loop spans 11 amino acids. V was pared by 8 bases and J by 9 bases, with 11 bases between.

This clonotype showed up many times. This rearrangement joins TRBV20-1 to TRBJ1-2, with D tentatively TRBD1 (5 bases). Trimming cost V 0 bases and J 5 bases, with 16 bases left between them. The CDR3 runs 15 residues. CDR1 DFQATT and CDR2 SNEGSKA come from the germline V gene (reference sequence). Written as DNA, the CDR3 is TGCAGTGCTAGAGAAAGGCAGGGCGGGTGGTATGGCTACACCTTC. It is translated as CSARERQGGWYGYTF.

This clonotype was recorded at least ten times. This rearrangement joins TRBV29-1 to TRBJ2-2, with 10 bases fitting TRBD2. This CDR3 is built from 21 residues. V lost 5 bases, J lost 0 bases, and 21 bases stayed unmatched. Germline lookup yields CDR1 SQVTM and CDR2 ANQGSEA. In nucleotides, the CDR3 is TGCAGCGTTAAAGTTTATTCCGGGACTAGCGTCTCCCCGGCGAACACCGGGGAGCTGTTTTTT. Amino acids: CSVKVYSGTSVSPANTGELFF.

This clonotype was counted only a few times. The rearrangement links TRBV11-1 to TRBJ2-5; tentatively, D is TRBD2 (6 bases). Germline values: CDR1 SGHAT, CDR2 FQDESV (reference sequence). This CDR3 is built from 18 residues. The ends were cut back, 2 bases at V and 0 bases at J, with 19 bases in the middle. CDR3 loop: CASSLLPKTSLYQETQYF. CDR3 nucleotides: TGTGCCAGCAGCTTATTACCTAAGACTAGTTTATACCAAGAGACCCAGTACTTC.

This clonotype occurred many times. This chain connects TRBV12-3 or TRBV12-4 to TRBJ1-2; 12 nucleotides align to TRBD1. The CDR3 is made up of 13 amino acids. J lost 12 bases, V lost 5 bases, and 7 bases had no gene match. Here the CDR3 reads CASSPRDRGPDTF. CDR3 bases: TGTGCCAGCAGTCCCCGGGACAGGGGGCCTGACACCTTC.

This clonotype occurred a few times. J is TRBJ2-3 and V is TRBV5-4; 8 nucleotides align to TRBD2. The CDR3 runs to 15 residues. Losses at the gene ends were 0 bases for V and 4 bases for J; bases not matched to a gene: 4. Germline V CDR1 and CDR2: SGHNT, YYREEE (reference sequence). For the CDR3, the DNA is TGTGCCAGCAGCTTGGCGGGACTAGGCCCAGATACGCAGTATTTT. Translated, it gives CASSLAGLGPDTQYF.